The rows below give T cell receptor beta chains drawn from one sample of a study of blood T cell repertoires in COVID-19. The method was immunoSEQ multiplex PCR; TCRdb's version includes in-frame clones alone and lacks a portion of them. This table has roughly 150,000 clones, about 77% appearing once. The sequencing input was peripheral blood. Receptors originate from a woman of 80 years or more with acute or convalescent COVID-19. Each CDR3 is given with its conserved first and last residue. D genes are given only for firm matches. Size is stated for part of the rows, as once, few or many counts, or as a class when the clone is expanded.

.	TRBV27	TRBJ2-1	TRBD1	CASRPLQGPGKDEQFF	TGTGCCAGCAGACCTCTACAGGGGCCGGGCAAGGATGAGCAGTTCTTC
.	TRBV30	TRBJ2-1	TRBD2	CAWSGEGYNEQFF	TGTGCGTGGAGCGGGGAGGGGTACAATGAGCAGTTCTTC
.	TRBV2	TRBJ1-2	TRBD1	CASTFDRDRGYTF	TGTGCCAGCACCTTTGACAGGGATCGCGGCTACACCTTC
.	TRBV28	TRBJ2-4	TRBD2	CASSFSIAGGMWAKNIQYF	TGTGCCAGCAGTTTTTCGATAGCGGGAGGGATGTGGGCCAAAAACATTCAGTACTTC
.	TRBV11-3	TRBJ2-3	.	CASSLGASDTQYF	TGTGCCAGCAGCTTAGGAGCGTCAGATACGCAGTATTTT
.	TRBV6-1	TRBJ1-1	.	CASSEGGGHTEAFF	TGTGCCAGCAGTGAAGGGGGAGGGCACACTGAAGCTTTCTTT
.	TRBV27	TRBJ1-5	TRBD1	CASSPGQDNQPQHF	TGTGCCAGCAGTCCCGGACAGGACAATCAGCCCCAGCATTTT
.	TRBV2	TRBJ2-7	.	CASSESGNDEQYF	TGTGCCAGCAGTGAATCAGGGAATGACGAGCAGTACTTC
.	TRBV6-5	TRBJ1-5	.	CASSYSSGAGQPQHF	TGTGCCAGCAGTTACTCGAGCGGGGCAGGTCAGCCCCAGCATTTT
.	TRBV4-1	TRBJ1-3	.	CASSQQGNTIYF	TGCGCCAGCAGCCAACAGGGAAACACCATATATTTT
.	TRBV20-1	TRBJ2-7	TRBD2	CSASPLAAYEQYF	TGCAGTGCTAGTCCCCTAGCGGCCTACGAGCAGTACTTC
once	TRBV5-1	TRBJ1-4	.	CASQGGATNEKLFF	TGCGCCAGCCAGGGTGGGGCAACTAATGAAAAACTGTTTTTT
once	TRBV27	TRBJ1-2	TRBD1	CASLPGTGLTNYGYTF	TGTGCCAGCCTCCCCGGGACAGGGCTTACTAACTATGGCTACACCTTC
.	TRBV5-4	TRBJ2-1	.	CASSLYVVAGPGNEQFF	TGTGCCAGCAGCTTGTACGTTGTGGCAGGTCCCGGCAATGAGCAGTTCTTC
once	TRBV19	TRBJ2-3	TRBD2	CASSMAGGRTDTQYF	TGTGCCAGTAGTATGGCGGGGGGGAGGACAGATACGCAGTATTTT
.	TRBV2	TRBJ1-2	.	CASSEQGNVGYTF	TGTGCCAGCAGTGAACAGGGGAACGTGGGCTACACCTTC
.	TRBV6-5	TRBJ2-1	TRBD2	CASSFGRGINEQFF	TGTGCCAGCAGTTTTGGGCGGGGGATTAATGAGCAGTTCTTC
.	TRBV5-1	TRBJ1-3	TRBD1	CASSPATGPLSSGNTIYF	TGCGCCAGCAGCCCTGCGACAGGGCCCTTAAGCTCTGGAAACACCATATATTTT
few	TRBV27	TRBJ2-7	TRBD1	CASSLTTGGHEQYF	TGTGCCAGCAGTTTGACGACAGGGGGACACGAGCAGTACTTC
.	TRBV6-1	TRBJ1-2	TRBD1	CASSEAIGTGTF	TGTGCCAGCAGTGAAGCGATTGGGACAGGCACCTTC
once	TRBV5-1	TRBJ2-5	TRBD2	CASSPNGGAGETQYF	TGCGCCAGCAGTCCCAACGGGGGGGCCGGGGAGACCCAGTACTTC
.	TRBV7-2	TRBJ1-5	.	CASSLWAVDQPQHF	TGTGCCAGCAGCTTATGGGCAGTTGATCAGCCCCAGCATTTT
.	TRBV7-9	TRBJ2-7	.	CASSPGQIFYEQYF	TGTGCCAGCAGCCCAGGACAGATCTTCTACGAGCAGTACTTC
.	TRBV3-1/TRBV3-2	TRBJ1-5	.	CASSWSGDQPQHF	TGTGCCAGCAGCTGGTCAGGGGATCAGCCCCAGCATTTT
.	TRBV10-3	TRBJ1-2	.	CAISESQVHGYTF	TGTGCCATCAGTGAGTCCCAGGTCCATGGCTACACCTTC
.	TRBV16	TRBJ1-2	.	CASSQFSSRANYGYTF	TGTGCCAGCAGCCAATTTAGTAGCCGAGCTAACTATGGCTACACCTTC